This T cell receptor (beta chain) is from a study of T cells in Graves' hyperthyroidism and ophthalmopathy. Overall study context: Blood was drawn when the patient was first diagnosed and still untreated. Study outcomes and limitations: Ophthalmopathy and stable hyperthyroidism were separated by a 13 V-J model. Most thyroid clonotypes expanded above 0.001 were also detected in blood.

As concerns this clonotype: Antigen: not known.

Approximately 10 ml of fresh peripheral blood supplied the PBMCs. Using RNA transcripts as the source, TCR beta CDR3 regions were amplified. The HTBI primer set drove a first-round RT-PCR of the TCR CDR3. In TCRdb, the multiplex PCR reads were re-called with MiXCR into one record per CDR3 protein. The sample has 200,000 to 250,000 distinct CDR3 sequences, less than 20% seen once. Per the germline V gene, CDR1 is SNHLY and CDR2 is FYNNEI. Trimming left V 3 bases short and J 6 bases short, with 12 bases between. This CDR3 has 14 amino acids. The sample consisted of blood. The rearrangement uses TRBV2 and TRBJ1-5; unclear D gene. This clonotype was obtained from a woman aged 18-29 years with Graves' ophthalmopathy. The CDR3 DNA reads TGTGCCAGCAGTGAGGTGGTCGTGGGTCAGCCCCAGCATTTT. Residues: CASSEVVVGQPQHF.